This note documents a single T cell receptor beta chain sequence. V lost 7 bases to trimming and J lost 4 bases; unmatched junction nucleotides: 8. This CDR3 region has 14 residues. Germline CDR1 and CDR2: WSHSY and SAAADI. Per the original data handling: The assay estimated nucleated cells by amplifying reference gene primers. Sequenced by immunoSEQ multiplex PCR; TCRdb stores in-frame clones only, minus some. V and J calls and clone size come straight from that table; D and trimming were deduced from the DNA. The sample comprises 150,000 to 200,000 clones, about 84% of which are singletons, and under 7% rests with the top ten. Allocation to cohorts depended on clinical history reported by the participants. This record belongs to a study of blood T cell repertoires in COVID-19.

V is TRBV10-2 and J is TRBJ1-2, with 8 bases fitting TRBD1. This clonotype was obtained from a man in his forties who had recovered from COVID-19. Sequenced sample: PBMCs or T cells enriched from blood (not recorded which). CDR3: CASTNLDRVYGYTF. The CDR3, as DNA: TGCGCCAGCACTAACCTGGACAGGGTCTATGGCTACACCTTC.